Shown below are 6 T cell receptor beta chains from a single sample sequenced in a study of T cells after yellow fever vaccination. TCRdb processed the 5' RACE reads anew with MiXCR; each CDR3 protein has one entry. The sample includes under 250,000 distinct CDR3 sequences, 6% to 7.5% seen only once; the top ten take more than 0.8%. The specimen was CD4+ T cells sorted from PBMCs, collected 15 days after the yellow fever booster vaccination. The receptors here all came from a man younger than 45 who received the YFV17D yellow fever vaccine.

For the CDR3, the DNA is TGTGCCAGCAGCTTGGCAGGTAGCGGGAGTCAAGAGACCCAGTACTTC. Translating it yields CASSLAGSGSQETQYF. The chain couples TRBV5-6 to TRBJ2-5; 9 bases match TRBD2. Germline V CDR1 and CDR2: SGHDT, YYEEEE. The CDR3 extends over 16 amino acids. J was trimmed by 2 bases and V by 0 bases; bases with no gene match: 5.

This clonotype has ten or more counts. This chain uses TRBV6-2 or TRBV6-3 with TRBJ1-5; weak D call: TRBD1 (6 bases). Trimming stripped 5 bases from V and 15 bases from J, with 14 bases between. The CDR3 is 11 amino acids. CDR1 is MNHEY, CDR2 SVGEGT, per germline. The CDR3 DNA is TGTGCCAGCAGTAAACCAGGGGATCCGCATTTT. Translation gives CASSKPGDPHF.

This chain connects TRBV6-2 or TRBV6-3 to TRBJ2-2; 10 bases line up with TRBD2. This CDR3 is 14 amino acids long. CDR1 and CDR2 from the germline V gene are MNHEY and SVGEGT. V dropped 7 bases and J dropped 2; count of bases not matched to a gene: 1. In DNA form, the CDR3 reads TGTGCCAGCAAGCGGGGGGGTAACACCGGGGAGCTGTTTTTT. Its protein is CASKRGGNTGELFF.

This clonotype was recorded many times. Here the CDR3 DNA reads TGTGCCAGCAGCTTAAGGGGAAATTCACCCCTCCACTTT. Its translation is CASSLRGNSPLHF. The chain recombines TRBV11-3 with TRBJ1-6; D is possibly TRBD1 (5 bases). The CDR3 runs 13 residues. V lost 2 bases to trimming and J lost 7 bases, with 6 bases between them. Germline CDR1 and CDR2: SGHNT and YENEEA. The entire variable domain, with the rest obtained from reference TRBV11-3 and TRBJ1-6, is as follows: EAGVVQSPRYKIIEKKQPVAFWCNPISGHNTLYWYLQNLGQGPELLIRYENEEAVDDSQLPKDRFSAERLKGVDSTLKIQPAELGDSAVYLCASSLRGNSPLHFGNGTRLTVT.

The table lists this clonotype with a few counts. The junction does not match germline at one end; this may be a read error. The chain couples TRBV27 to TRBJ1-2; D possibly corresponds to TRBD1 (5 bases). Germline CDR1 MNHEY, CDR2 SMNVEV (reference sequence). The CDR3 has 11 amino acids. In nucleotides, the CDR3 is TGTGCCAGCGGCAGCCAAAACGGGACCCTTTTC. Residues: CASGSQNGTLF.

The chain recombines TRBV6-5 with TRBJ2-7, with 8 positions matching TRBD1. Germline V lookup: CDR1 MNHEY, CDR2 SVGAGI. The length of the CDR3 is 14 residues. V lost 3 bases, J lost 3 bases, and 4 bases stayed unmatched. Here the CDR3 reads CASSYDRGRYEQYF. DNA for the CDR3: TGTGCCAGCAGTTATGACAGGGGACGCTACGAGCAGTACTTC.